This T cell receptor (beta chain) came from a study of CD8 T cells in ankylosing spondylitis. MiXCR, applied by TCRdb to the 5' RACE reads, yields one record per CDR3 protein. The data show about 66,000 distinct CDR3 sequences, with approximately 5.7% seen just once and approximately 5% held by the top ten. This clonotype appeared many times. The clonotype comes from a male donor with ankylosing spondylitis. Sequenced sample: synovial fluid, either unsorted or a sorted T cell fraction (not recorded which).

As DNA, the CDR3 is TGCAGTGCTAGAGCCCACAGGGGGGGTTCCTACGAGCAGTACTTC. Its protein is CSARAHRGGSYEQYF. The chain links TRBV20-1 to TRBJ2-7; possibly TRBD1 for D (8 bases). V was cut by 1 base and J by 1 base, with 14 bases left in between. Germline CDR1 reads DFQATT; CDR2 reads SNEGSKA (reference sequence). The CDR3 covers 15 residues.